This T cell receptor beta chain emerged from a study of T cells after yellow fever vaccination. Points from the study as a whole: Contaminants from the bulk population, in the form of abundant clonotypes, could be found in FACS-sorted repertoires. Overall, a small share of clonotypes was seen in both CD4 and CD8 compartments. At about 97% for CD4 and over 80% for CD8, most primary-vaccination clones showed up again after the booster.

As TCR cDNA was made by 5'RACE template switching, a universal primer site and UMIs were added. Each CDR3 protein gets one entry after TCRdb re-called the 5' RACE reads with MiXCR. The table records around 320,000 distinct CDR3 sequences, roughly a tenth of them present only once. Points on this clonotype: What it binds is not known.

The V gene's germline CDR1 is KGHSH and CDR2 LQKENI. V lost 3 bases to trimming and J lost 5 bases; unmatched junction nucleotides: 14. The CDR3 has 17 amino acids. The gene calls are TRBV18 and TRBJ1-1, with 8 bases identical to TRBD1. The specimen was CD4+ T cells sorted from PBMCs, collected 45 days after the yellow fever booster vaccination. The TCR originated in a man between 18 and 29 years old who received the YFV17D yellow fever vaccine. The DNA of the CDR3 is TGTGCCAGCTCACCCCTCCGTAATACAGGGGGTTTAACTGAAGCTTTCTTT. Translated: CASSPLRNTGGLTEAFF. The variable domain in full, with the rest retrieved from reference TRBV18 and TRBJ1-1, is NAGVMQNPRHLVRRRGQEARLRCSPMKGHSHVYWYRQLPEEGLKFMVYLQKENIIDESGMPKERFSAEFPKEGPSILRIQQVVRGDSAAYFCASSPLRNTGGLTEAFFGQGTRLTVV.